These T cell receptor beta chains were read from a single sample in a study of OX40 agonist ivuxolimab in advanced cancers. Assay used: immunoSEQ multiplex PCR; TCRdb lists only in-frame clones, some missing. The sample has about 55,000 clones, 84% seen once. The material was CD4+ or CD8+ T cells sorted from blood, obtained in a trial of the OX40 agonist ivuxolimab. These receptor sequences come from an adult with an advanced solid tumor such as melanoma, head and neck, liver or kidney cancer. CDR3s include the opening cysteine and the closing phenylalanine or tryptophan. The order of the fields is clone size, D gene, V gene, J gene, CDR3 protein, CDR3 DNA. D genes are given only for firm matches. Size values are once, few and many counts, or a class for expanded clones, and some rows have none.

clone size: .; D gene: TRBD1; V gene: TRBV7-9; J gene: TRBJ2-3; CDR3 protein: CASSLGSGGFTDTQYF; CDR3 DNA: TGCGCCAGCAGCTTAGGATCAGGGGGATTCACAGATACGCAGTATTTT
clone size: .; D gene: TRBD1; V gene: TRBV28; J gene: TRBJ1-5; CDR3 protein: CASALTGGNQPQHF; CDR3 DNA: TGTGCCAGCGCCCTCACAGGGGGCAATCAGCCCCAGCATTTT
clone size: .; D gene: TRBD1; V gene: TRBV7-2; J gene: TRBJ2-5; CDR3 protein: CASSSRDRGRETQYF; CDR3 DNA: TGTGCCAGCAGCTCACGGGACAGGGGGCGGGAGACCCAGTACTTC
clone size: .; D gene: .; V gene: TRBV19; J gene: TRBJ2-1; CDR3 protein: CASRRRAYNEQFF; CDR3 DNA: TGTGCCAGTAGACGGCGAGCATACAATGAGCAGTTCTTC
clone size: few; D gene: TRBD2; V gene: TRBV19; J gene: TRBJ2-1; CDR3 protein: CASSISGRVSNEQFF; CDR3 DNA: TGTGCCAGTAGTATCAGCGGGAGGGTGTCCAATGAGCAGTTCTTC
clone size: .; D gene: .; V gene: TRBV2; J gene: TRBJ1-3; CDR3 protein: CASSEEGRRNTIYF; CDR3 DNA: TGTGCCAGCAGTGAGGAGGGGAGGAGAAACACCATATATTTT
clone size: .; D gene: TRBD1; V gene: TRBV9; J gene: TRBJ1-2; CDR3 protein: CASSVAGTGRGYTF; CDR3 DNA: TGTGCCAGCAGCGTAGCGGGGACAGGGCGCGGCTACACCTTC
clone size: .; D gene: TRBD2; V gene: TRBV7-6; J gene: TRBJ2-7; CDR3 protein: CASSSPGGGLAGGGEQYF; CDR3 DNA: TGTGCCAGCAGCTCGCCGGGTGGGGGACTAGCGGGAGGCGGCGAGCAGTACTTC
clone size: .; D gene: TRBD2; V gene: TRBV28; J gene: TRBJ2-5; CDR3 protein: CASSFGHGGEETQYF; CDR3 DNA: TGTGCCAGCAGTTTTGGACACGGGGGGGAAGAGACCCAGTACTTC
clone size: .; D gene: .; V gene: TRBV7-2; J gene: TRBJ2-7; CDR3 protein: CASSLGFTYEQYF; CDR3 DNA: TGTGCCAGCAGCTTGGGGTTTACCTACGAGCAGTACTTC
clone size: .; D gene: .; V gene: TRBV10-3; J gene: TRBJ1-4; CDR3 protein: CAISDPGLEGKLFF; CDR3 DNA: TGTGCCATCAGTGATCCCGGGTTAGAGGGAAAACTGTTTTTT
clone size: once; D gene: .; V gene: TRBV29-1; J gene: TRBJ2-1; CDR3 protein: CSVGPTHNEQFF; CDR3 DNA: TGCAGCGTTGGACCCACTCACAATGAGCAGTTCTTC
clone size: .; D gene: .; V gene: TRBV5-4; J gene: TRBJ1-1; CDR3 protein: CASSLVGAEGTEAFF; CDR3 DNA: TGTGCCAGCAGCTTGGTAGGGGCTGAGGGGACTGAAGCTTTCTTT
clone size: few; D gene: .; V gene: TRBV7-8; J gene: TRBJ1-5; CDR3 protein: CASSLGRTGSNQPQHF; CDR3 DNA: TGTGCCAGCAGCTTGGGTCGAACGGGGAGCAATCAGCCCCAGCATTTT
clone size: .; D gene: TRBD1; V gene: TRBV27; J gene: TRBJ1-1; CDR3 protein: CASSFQGGEAFF; CDR3 DNA: TGTGCCAGCAGTTTTCAGGGGGGCGAAGCTTTCTTT
clone size: few; D gene: .; V gene: TRBV2; J gene: TRBJ1-1; CDR3 protein: CASSEAGTLNTEAFF; CDR3 DNA: TGTGCCAGCAGTGAAGCGGGGACCCTGAACACTGAAGCTTTCTTT
clone size: .; D gene: TRBD2; V gene: TRBV19; J gene: TRBJ2-7; CDR3 protein: CASNRGGTGYF; CDR3 DNA: TGTGCCAGTAATCGGGGAGGGACCGGGTACTTC
clone size: .; D gene: .; V gene: TRBV11-2; J gene: TRBJ2-3; CDR3 protein: CASSLVVSVVDTQYF; CDR3 DNA: TGTGCCAGCAGCTTAGTGGTCTCTGTCGTAGATACGCAGTATTTT
clone size: .; D gene: TRBD2; V gene: TRBV7-9; J gene: TRBJ2-5; CDR3 protein: CASSSLAGGLPEYF; CDR3 DNA: TGTGCCAGCAGCTCCCTAGCGGGAGGCTTACCAGAATACTTC
clone size: .; D gene: .; V gene: TRBV21-1; J gene: TRBJ1-5; CDR3 protein: CASSEKTGEIRDNQPQHF; CDR3 DNA: TGTGCCAGCAGCGAAAAAACAGGGGAAATAAGAGACAATCAGCCCCAGCATTTT
clone size: .; D gene: TRBD2; V gene: TRBV5-5; J gene: TRBJ2-7; CDR3 protein: CASSLGPSGIYEQYF; CDR3 DNA: TGTGCCAGCAGCTTGGGGCCTAGCGGGATTTACGAGCAGTACTTC
clone size: .; D gene: .; V gene: TRBV2; J gene: TRBJ2-7; CDR3 protein: CASSVTSYEQYF; CDR3 DNA: TGTGCCAGCAGTGTGACTAGTTACGAGCAGTACTTC
clone size: .; D gene: .; V gene: TRBV10-1; J gene: TRBJ2-1; CDR3 protein: CASSEGRSPIDEQFF; CDR3 DNA: TGCGCCAGCAGTGAAGGTCGCTCCCCCATCGATGAGCAGTTCTTC
clone size: .; D gene: TRBD1; V gene: TRBV10-3; J gene: TRBJ2-1; CDR3 protein: CAISVADRASPEQFF; CDR3 DNA: TGTGCCATCAGTGTAGCGGACAGGGCCTCCCCTGAGCAGTTCTTC
clone size: .; D gene: .; V gene: TRBV11-3; J gene: TRBJ1-1; CDR3 protein: CASSLAPGENTEAFF; CDR3 DNA: TGTGCCAGCAGCTTAGCGCCGGGAGAGAACACTGAAGCTTTCTTT
clone size: .; D gene: .; V gene: TRBV7-3; J gene: TRBJ2-2; CDR3 protein: CASSLTKEGSAGELFF; CDR3 DNA: TGTGCCAGCAGCTTAACGAAGGAGGGATCAGCCGGGGAGCTGTTTTTT
clone size: .; D gene: TRBD1; V gene: TRBV7-7; J gene: TRBJ2-2; CDR3 protein: CASSLGTGGPTGELFF; CDR3 DNA: TGTGCCAGCAGCTTAGGGACAGGGGGGCCCACCGGGGAGCTGTTTTTT
clone size: few; D gene: .; V gene: TRBV25-1; J gene: TRBJ1-1; CDR3 protein: CASSARDQAFF; CDR3 DNA: TGTGCCAGCAGTGCCCGGGACCAAGCTTTCTTT
clone size: .; D gene: .; V gene: TRBV16; J gene: TRBJ2-2; CDR3 protein: CASSQMGFDGELFF; CDR3 DNA: TGTGCCAGCAGCCAGATGGGGTTTGACGGGGAGCTGTTTTTT
clone size: .; D gene: TRBD1; V gene: TRBV7-2; J gene: TRBJ1-2; CDR3 protein: CASSLGQAWEGYTF; CDR3 DNA: TGTGCCAGCAGCTTGGGACAGGCCTGGGAAGGCTACACCTTC
clone size: .; D gene: .; V gene: TRBV30; J gene: TRBJ1-2; CDR3 protein: CAWSVDSNYGYTF; CDR3 DNA: TGTGCCTGGAGTGTAGATTCAAACTATGGCTACACCTTC
clone size: .; D gene: .; V gene: TRBV25-1; J gene: TRBJ1-2; CDR3 protein: CASSENAYGYTF; CDR3 DNA: TGTGCCAGCAGTGAGAACGCATATGGCTACACCTTC
clone size: .; D gene: .; V gene: TRBV27; J gene: TRBJ2-3; CDR3 protein: CASSIQGGDTQYF; CDR3 DNA: TGTGCCAGCAGTATACAGGGTGGTGATACGCAGTATTTT
clone size: .; D gene: TRBD1; V gene: TRBV7-6; J gene: TRBJ2-7; CDR3 protein: CASSLGEVRGPGEQYF; CDR3 DNA: TGTGCCAGCAGCTTAGGCGAAGTCAGGGGGCCCGGAGAGCAGTACTTC
clone size: once; D gene: .; V gene: TRBV10-2; J gene: TRBJ2-7; CDR3 protein: CASSDFGRHEQYF; CDR3 DNA: TGCGCCAGCAGTGATTTCGGTAGGCACGAGCAGTACTTC
clone size: .; D gene: .; V gene: TRBV7-2; J gene: TRBJ2-7; CDR3 protein: CASSSLHEQYF; CDR3 DNA: TGTGCCAGCAGCTCCCTGCACGAGCAGTACTTC
clone size: .; D gene: .; V gene: TRBV6-1; J gene: TRBJ2-7; CDR3 protein: CASSESWGNGEQYF; CDR3 DNA: TGTGCCAGCAGTGAAAGCTGGGGTAATGGCGAGCAGTACTTC
clone size: .; D gene: .; V gene: TRBV7-8; J gene: TRBJ1-5; CDR3 protein: CASSLSGLRDQPQHF; CDR3 DNA: TGTGCCAGCAGCTTATCCGGGCTTAGGGATCAGCCCCAGCATTTT
clone size: .; D gene: TRBD2; V gene: TRBV28; J gene: TRBJ2-3; CDR3 protein: CASSVAGTSTDTQYF; CDR3 DNA: TGTGCCAGCAGTGTAGCGGGAACTAGCACAGATACGCAGTATTTT
clone size: once; D gene: TRBD1; V gene: TRBV27; J gene: TRBJ1-2; CDR3 protein: CASSLRSQGGGYTF; CDR3 DNA: TGTGCCAGCAGTTTAAGGAGCCAGGGGGGTGGCTACACCTTC
clone size: .; D gene: TRBD2; V gene: TRBV29-1; J gene: TRBJ2-3; CDR3 protein: CSAMGLVGTDTQYF; CDR3 DNA: TGCAGCGCCATGGGACTAGTTGGAACAGATACGCAGTATTTT
clone size: once; D gene: .; V gene: TRBV27; J gene: TRBJ1-5; CDR3 protein: CASSFIGEKGQPQHF; CDR3 DNA: TGTGCCAGCAGTTTTATCGGGGAGAAGGGTCAGCCCCAGCATTTT
clone size: .; D gene: TRBD2; V gene: TRBV5-1; J gene: TRBJ2-2; CDR3 protein: CASSYQTSHNTGELFF; CDR3 DNA: TGCGCCAGCAGCTACCAGACTAGCCATAACACCGGGGAGCTGTTTTTT
clone size: .; D gene: TRBD2; V gene: TRBV7-3; J gene: TRBJ2-1; CDR3 protein: CASSSGGDNEQFF; CDR3 DNA: TGTGCCAGCAGCTCCGGGGGGGACAATGAGCAGTTCTTC
clone size: once; D gene: .; V gene: TRBV5-1; J gene: TRBJ1-1; CDR3 protein: CASSLGSGGQGTEAFF; CDR3 DNA: TGCGCCAGCAGCTTGGGTAGTGGGGGGCAGGGCACTGAAGCTTTCTTT
clone size: .; D gene: .; V gene: TRBV5-6; J gene: TRBJ2-1; CDR3 protein: CASSLVGQGANRIWFF; CDR3 DNA: .
clone size: .; D gene: .; V gene: TRBV5-5; J gene: TRBJ2-5; CDR3 protein: CASWYRDWGETQYF; CDR3 DNA: TGTGCCAGCTGGTACCGGGACTGGGGGGAGACCCAGTACTTC
clone size: .; D gene: .; V gene: TRBV20-1; J gene: TRBJ2-3; CDR3 protein: CSASTDTQYF; CDR3 DNA: TGCAGTGCTAGCACAGATACGCAGTATTTT
clone size: .; D gene: .; V gene: TRBV7-2; J gene: TRBJ1-6; CDR3 protein: CASSYLGRGDSPLHF; CDR3 DNA: TGTGCCAGCAGCTACCTGGGACGGGGAGATTCACCCCTCCACTTT
clone size: .; D gene: .; V gene: TRBV30; J gene: TRBJ2-1; CDR3 protein: CAWSAGRSYNEQFF; CDR3 DNA: TGTGCCTGGAGTGCAGGGAGGTCCTACAATGAGCAGTTCTTC
clone size: .; D gene: .; V gene: TRBV6-5; J gene: TRBJ1-2; CDR3 protein: CASSRRQESYTF; CDR3 DNA: TGTGCCAGCAGCCGTCGACAGGAGAGCTACACCTTC
clone size: .; D gene: .; V gene: TRBV15; J gene: TRBJ1-1; CDR3 protein: CATSRDTRTLNTEAFF; CDR3 DNA: TGTGCCACCAGCAGAGATACCCGGACGCTGAACACTGAAGCTTTCTTT
clone size: few; D gene: .; V gene: TRBV7-3; J gene: TRBJ2-2; CDR3 protein: CASSLIRTGELFF; CDR3 DNA: TGTGCCAGCAGCTTAATCCGGACCGGGGAGCTGTTTTTT
clone size: once; D gene: .; V gene: TRBV9; J gene: TRBJ1-5; CDR3 protein: CASSVGGWGDQPQHF; CDR3 DNA: TGTGCCAGCAGCGTAGGGGGATGGGGAGATCAGCCCCAGCATTTT
clone size: .; D gene: .; V gene: TRBV16; J gene: TRBJ1-1; CDR3 protein: CASSLRDTEAFF; CDR3 DNA: TGTGCCAGCAGCCTAAGGGACACTGAAGCTTTCTTT
clone size: .; D gene: .; V gene: TRBV9; J gene: TRBJ1-1; CDR3 protein: CASSVDETTPNTEAFF; CDR3 DNA: TGTGCCAGCAGCGTAGACGAGACCACTCCTAACACTGAAGCTTTCTTT
clone size: .; D gene: .; V gene: TRBV5-1; J gene: TRBJ2-5; CDR3 protein: CASSRGETQYF; CDR3 DNA: TGCGCCAGCAGCCGGGGAGAGACCCAGTACTTC
clone size: .; D gene: TRBD2; V gene: TRBV25-1; J gene: TRBJ2-1; CDR3 protein: CASRGALAGQGEQFF; CDR3 DNA: TGTGCCAGCAGGGGAGCCCTAGCGGGGCAAGGTGAGCAGTTCTTC
clone size: once; D gene: .; V gene: TRBV6-5; J gene: TRBJ2-1; CDR3 protein: CASRLLGEQFF; CDR3 DNA: TGTGCCAGCAGATTGCTAGGGGAGCAGTTCTTC
clone size: .; D gene: .; V gene: TRBV4-1; J gene: TRBJ1-4; CDR3 protein: CASSQEIAGGAEKLFF; CDR3 DNA: TGCGCCAGCAGCCAAGAGATCGCGGGGGGGGCCGAAAAACTGTTTTTT